This TCR beta chain was obtained from a study of blood T cell repertoires in COVID-19. TCRdb's table, derived via immunoSEQ multiplex PCR, lists solely in-frame clones and lacks some. This table holds around 150,000 clones, approximately 85% found once. This sequence originates from a man between 35 and 55 years old with acute or convalescent COVID-19. The sample consisted of peripheral blood.

The CDR3 coding sequence is TGTGCCAGCAGTTACTCAGGGGTGCCGGGTGGCTACACCTTC. Its protein is CASSYSGVPGGYTF. The chain recombines TRBV6-2 or TRBV6-3 with TRBJ1-2, with D maybe TRBD1 (5 bases). V was trimmed by 0 bases and J by 7 bases, leaving 12 bases between them. The CDR3 is 14 residues long. Germline CDR1 and CDR2: MNHEY and SVGEGT.